This T cell receptor (beta chain) came from a study of tumor-infiltrating lymphocytes in primary liver carcinoma. Study in general: Patients included men and women of 30 to 69 years. Regarding the study as a whole: Merely some 7.5-25% of top clones spanned all five tumor regions.

Starting from roughly 0.5 ug of total RNA, TCR beta cDNA was produced with a primer in the constant region. Modified slightly, ARM-PCR produced TCR beta libraries over three nested multiplex PCR rounds. TRBV1-TRBV30 forward and Cbeta reverse primers drove the first two roughly 10-cycle rounds. TCRdb independently ran MiXCR on the multiplex PCR reads; one entry per CDR3 protein. The sample carries 99,000 or so distinct CDR3 sequences, around 84% recorded once. The study co-extracted DNA and RNA from around 18-30 mg of unsorted bulk tissue. As regards this clonotype: Its antigen remains unknown. The conserved phenylalanine or tryptophan is not found at the CDR3 terminus, so this likely reflects a read error.

This CDR3 spans 16 amino acids. In germline, CDR1 is SGHDN, CDR2 FVKESK. Between the trimmed V and J ends, which lost 6 bases and 5 bases, there was a span of 20 bases. The receptor comes from a middle-aged man with primary liver carcinoma and hepatitis B virus infection. Specimen: liver tumor tissue from sampling region 3. Subset given: tumor region T3, left-lateral pole. The rearrangement links TRBV14 to TRBJ2-1, with D possibly being TRBD2 (6 bases). CDR3 DNA: TGTGCCAGCAGTGCCGTAGCGGAATGTGTAAACAATGAGCAGTTCTCC. It encodes CASSAVAECVNNEQFS.